This entry concerns a single TCR beta chain. The antigen is not known. This sample stems from a study of blood T cells in healthy people across ages. Study results and limitations: Diversity figures based on one million T cells were deemed too low. For the donors, CMV status was unknown and possibly confounded expanded clonotype changes.

The second PCR ran about 7 to 12 cycles with a sample-barcoded 5' primer and J-beta primers. TCRdb reprocessed the 5' RACE reads with MiXCR, giving one entry per CDR3 protein. The profile covers under 950,000 distinct CDR3 sequences, with 22% appearing a single time and 20% to 25% taken by the ten largest. The CDR3 runs to 15 residues. Germline CDR1 SSHAT, CDR2 FNYEAQ (reference sequence). The V gene lost 5 bases and the J gene lost 4 bases, with 17 bases spanning the gap. The chain has TRBV7-7 and TRBJ2-5; D is possibly TRBD2 (5 bases). The material sequenced was blood. This clonotype was sampled from a man aged 70-80 years in good health. CDR3 sequence reads: CASSPSRTFSETQYF. For the CDR3, the DNA is TGTGCCAGCAGCCCCAGCCGGACTTTCTCAGAGACCCAGTACTTC.